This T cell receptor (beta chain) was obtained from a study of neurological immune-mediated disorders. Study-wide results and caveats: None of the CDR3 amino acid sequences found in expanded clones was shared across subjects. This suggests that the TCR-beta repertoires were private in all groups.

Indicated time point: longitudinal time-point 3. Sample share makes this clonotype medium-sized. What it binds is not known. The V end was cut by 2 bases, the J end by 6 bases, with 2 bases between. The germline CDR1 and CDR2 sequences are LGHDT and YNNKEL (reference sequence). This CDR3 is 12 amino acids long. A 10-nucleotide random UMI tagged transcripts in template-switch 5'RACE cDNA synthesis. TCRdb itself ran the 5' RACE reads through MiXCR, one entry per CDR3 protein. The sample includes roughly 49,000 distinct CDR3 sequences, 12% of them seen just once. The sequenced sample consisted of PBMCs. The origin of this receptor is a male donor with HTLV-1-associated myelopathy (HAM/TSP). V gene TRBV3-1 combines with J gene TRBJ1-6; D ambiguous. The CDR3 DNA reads TGTGCCAGCAGCCAAAGTAATTCACCCCTCCACTTT. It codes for CASSQSNSPLHF.